The 4 T cell receptor beta chains in this list originate from one sample, sequenced in a study of post-analysis software for immune sequencing data. The study, taken as a whole, reports: In patients, about five TRBV segments were more frequent than in controls, with TRBV5-6, TRBV5-1 and TRBV20-1 among them.

These receptors have no identified antigens. Libraries were made from TCR beta cDNA, and they carried unique molecular identifiers. Each CDR3 protein is one row after TCRdb ran MiXCR on the PCR reads. This repertoire shows about 800,000 distinct CDR3 sequences, 30% found once; its top ten account for roughly 0.53%. Sequencing input: blood. The receptors here all came from a girl aged 10 to 17 with multiple sclerosis.

In its sample, this clonotype was seen many times. The chain carries TRBV29-1 and TRBJ2-7; 8 nucleotides agree with TRBD1. Trimming at V came to 1 base and at J to 3 bases, leaving 8 bases not matched to a gene. Looked up from germline, CDR1 is SQVTM and CDR2 is ANQGSEA. The CDR3 covers 15 residues. The CDR3 DNA follows: TGCAGCGTTGAAGGGAGCTGGACAGGGAGCTACGAGCAGTACTTC. Translation: CSVEGSWTGSYEQYF.

The V gene is TRBV3-1, the J gene TRBJ2-5; D not resolved. The V end was cut by 4 bases, the J end by 3 bases, with 21 bases between. The germline V gene has CDR1 LGHDT and CDR2 YNNKEL (reference sequence). CDR3 length: 17 residues. CDR3 protein: CASSPGERRAMKETQYF. CDR3 nucleotide sequence: TGTGCCAGCAGCCCAGGAGAGAGACGGGCGATGAAAGAGACCCAGTACTTC.

In this sample, this clonotype turned up many times. The chain combines TRBV20-1 with TRBJ2-4; 7 bases are shared with TRBD1. Losses at the gene ends were 0 bases for V and 15 bases for J; bases not matched to a gene: 11. Germline-derived CDR1 and CDR2 are DFQATT and SNEGSKA (reference sequence). The CDR3 is 13 residues long. The CDR3 DNA reads TGCAGTGCTAGAGATCGAAAAACGGGACAGAGGTACTTC. Protein product: CSARDRKTGQRYF.

With respect to this clonotype: It is unclear where the CDR3 begins or ends on the DNA, so no DNA is shown, and the CDR3 is as TCRdb lists it. The chain couples TRBV27 to TRBJ1-4; the D segment call TRBD1 is taken from the table without a DNA check. The CDR3 sequence runs 15 residues, both termini included. Germline V gives CDR1 MNHEY, CDR2 SMNVEV (reference sequence). CDR3: CASSSSTGAFEKLFF.